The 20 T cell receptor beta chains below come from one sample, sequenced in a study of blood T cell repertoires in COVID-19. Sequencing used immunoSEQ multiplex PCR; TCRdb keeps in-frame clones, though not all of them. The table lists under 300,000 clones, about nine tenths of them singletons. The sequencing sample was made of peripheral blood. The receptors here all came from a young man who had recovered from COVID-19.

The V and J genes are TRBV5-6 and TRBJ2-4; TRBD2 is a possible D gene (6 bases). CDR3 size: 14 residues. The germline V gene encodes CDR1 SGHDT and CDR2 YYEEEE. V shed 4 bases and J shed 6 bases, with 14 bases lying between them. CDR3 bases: TGTGCCAGCAGCCCCCGGGGACTCGGAAACATTCAGTACTTC. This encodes CASSPRGLGNIQYF.

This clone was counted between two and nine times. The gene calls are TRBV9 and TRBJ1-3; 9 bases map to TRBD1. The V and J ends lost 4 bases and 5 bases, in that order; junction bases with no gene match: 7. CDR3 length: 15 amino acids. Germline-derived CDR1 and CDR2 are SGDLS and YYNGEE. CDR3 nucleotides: TGTGCCAGCAGCCCGACGGGGACAGGGAGAAACACCATATATTTT. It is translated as CASSPTGTGRNTIYF. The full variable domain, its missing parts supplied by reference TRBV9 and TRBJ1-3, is DSGVTQTPKHLITATGQRVTLRCSPRSGDLSVYWYQQSLDQGLQFLIQYYNGEERAKGNILERFSAQQFPDLHSELNLSSLELGDSALYFCASSPTGTGRNTIYFGEGSWLTVV.

This chain's CDR3 is CATRRQGSEKLFF. CDR3 sequence (DNA): TGTGCCACCCGAAGGCAGGGCAGTGAAAAACTGTTTTTT. The chain uses TRBV2 and TRBJ1-4; tentative D call: TRBD1 (5 bases). V lost 10 bases and J lost 7, with 16 bases in between. Germline V gene data show CDR1 as SNHLY and CDR2 as FYNNEI. The CDR3 has 13 residues.

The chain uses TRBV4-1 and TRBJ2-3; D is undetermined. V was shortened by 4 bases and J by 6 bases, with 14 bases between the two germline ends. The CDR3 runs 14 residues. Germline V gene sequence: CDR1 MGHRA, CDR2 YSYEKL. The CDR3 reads CASSLYLFEDTQYF. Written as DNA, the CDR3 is TGCGCCAGCAGCCTCTACCTCTTCGAGGATACGCAGTATTTT.

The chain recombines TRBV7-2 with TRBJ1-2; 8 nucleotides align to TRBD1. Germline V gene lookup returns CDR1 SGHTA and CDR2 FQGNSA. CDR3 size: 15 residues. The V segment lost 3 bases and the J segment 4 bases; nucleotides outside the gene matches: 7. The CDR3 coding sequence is TGTGCCAGCAGCTTTGGGCAGGGGGCAGGCTATGGCTACACCTTC. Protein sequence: CASSFGQGAGYGYTF.

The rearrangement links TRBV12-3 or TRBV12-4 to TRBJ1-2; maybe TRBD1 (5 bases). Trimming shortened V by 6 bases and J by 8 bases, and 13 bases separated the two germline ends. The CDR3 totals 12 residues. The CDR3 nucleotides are TGTGCCAGCAGCGTCCGGGGGTTCGGCTACACCTTC. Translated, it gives CASSVRGFGYTF.

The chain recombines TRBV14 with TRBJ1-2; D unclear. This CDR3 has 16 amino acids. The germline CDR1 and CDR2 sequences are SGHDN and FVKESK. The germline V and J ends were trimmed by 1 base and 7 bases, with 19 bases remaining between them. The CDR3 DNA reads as TGTGCCAGCAGCCAAGTTATCTCTACCCCTGCGTCTGGCTACACCTTC. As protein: CASSQVISTPASGYTF.

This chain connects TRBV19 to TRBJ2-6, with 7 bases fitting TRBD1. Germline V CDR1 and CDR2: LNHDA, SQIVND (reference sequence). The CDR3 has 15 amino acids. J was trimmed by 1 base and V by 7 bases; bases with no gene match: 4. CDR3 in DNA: TGTGCCAGTATTAACAGGGGATCTGGGGCCAACGTCCTGACTTTC. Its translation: CASINRGSGANVLTF.

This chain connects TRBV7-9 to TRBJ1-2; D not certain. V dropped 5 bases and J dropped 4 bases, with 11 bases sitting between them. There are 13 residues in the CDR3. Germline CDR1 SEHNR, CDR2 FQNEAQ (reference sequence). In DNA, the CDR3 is TGTGCCAGCAGCGCCACAGCCGCCTATGGCTACACCTTC. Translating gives CASSATAAYGYTF.

CDR3 sequence: CASSSGQEDGYTF. For the CDR3, the DNA is TGTGCCAGCAGCTCGGGACAGGAAGACGGCTACACCTTC. J is TRBJ1-2 and V is TRBV11-2; 8 positions match TRBD1. V lost 4 bases to trimming and J lost 8 bases; unmatched junction nucleotides: 6. This CDR3 contains 13 residues. Germline V gene sequence: CDR1 SGHAT, CDR2 FQNNGV.

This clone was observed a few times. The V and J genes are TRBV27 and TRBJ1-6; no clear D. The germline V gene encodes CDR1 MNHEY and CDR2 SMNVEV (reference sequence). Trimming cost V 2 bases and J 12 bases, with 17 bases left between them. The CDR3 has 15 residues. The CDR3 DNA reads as TGTGCCAGCAGTTTACGGGAAAGACCCCTCGGACCCCTCCACTTT. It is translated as CASSLRERPLGPLHF.

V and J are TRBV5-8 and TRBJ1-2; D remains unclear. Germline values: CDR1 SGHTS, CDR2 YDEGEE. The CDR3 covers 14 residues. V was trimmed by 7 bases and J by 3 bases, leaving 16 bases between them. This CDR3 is CASGGRGSDYGYTF. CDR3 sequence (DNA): TGTGCCAGCGGCGGGCGGGGATCTGACTATGGCTACACCTTC.

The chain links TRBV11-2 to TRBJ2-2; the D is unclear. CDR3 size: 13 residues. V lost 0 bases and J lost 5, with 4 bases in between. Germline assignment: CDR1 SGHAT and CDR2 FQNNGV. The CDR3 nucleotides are TGTGCCAGCAGCTTAGAGAGGACCGGGGAGCTGTTTTTT. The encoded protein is CASSLERTGELFF.

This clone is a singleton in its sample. CDR3 protein: CASIRQGKNTEAFF. In DNA form, the CDR3 reads TGTGCCAGCATTCGACAGGGAAAGAACACTGAAGCTTTCTTT. The chain joins TRBV6-5 to TRBJ1-1; 7 nucleotides align to TRBD1. Germline lookup yields CDR1 MNHEY and CDR2 SVGAGI. CDR3 length: 14 residues. The V and J ends lost 7 bases and 1 base, in that order; junction bases with no gene match: 6.

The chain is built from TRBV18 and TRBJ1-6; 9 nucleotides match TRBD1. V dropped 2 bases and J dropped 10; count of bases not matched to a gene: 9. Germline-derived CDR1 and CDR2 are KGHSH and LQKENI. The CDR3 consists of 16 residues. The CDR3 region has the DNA TGTGCCAGCTCACCATTGAAAGGACAGGGGCTCTCACCCCTCCACTTT. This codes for CASSPLKGQGLSPLHF. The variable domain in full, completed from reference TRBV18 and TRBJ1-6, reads NAGVMQNPRHLVRRRGQEARLRCSPMKGHSHVYWYRQLPEEGLKFMVYLQKENIIDESGMPKERFSAEFPKEGPSILRIQQVVRGDSAAYFCASSPLKGQGLSPLHFGNGTRLTVT.

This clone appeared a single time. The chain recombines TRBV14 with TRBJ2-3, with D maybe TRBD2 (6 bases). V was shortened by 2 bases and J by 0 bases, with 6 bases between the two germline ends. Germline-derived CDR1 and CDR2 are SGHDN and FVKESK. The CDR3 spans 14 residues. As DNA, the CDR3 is TGTGCCAGCAGCCAAAGCGGGAGCACAGATACGCAGTATTTT. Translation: CASSQSGSTDTQYF.

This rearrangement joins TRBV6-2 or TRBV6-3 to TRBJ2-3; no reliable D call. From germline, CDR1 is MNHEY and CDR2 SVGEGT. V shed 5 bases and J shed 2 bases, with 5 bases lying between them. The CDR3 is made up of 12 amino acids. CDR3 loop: CASSILTDTQYF. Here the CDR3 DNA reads TGTGCCAGCAGTATCCTCACAGATACGCAGTATTTT.

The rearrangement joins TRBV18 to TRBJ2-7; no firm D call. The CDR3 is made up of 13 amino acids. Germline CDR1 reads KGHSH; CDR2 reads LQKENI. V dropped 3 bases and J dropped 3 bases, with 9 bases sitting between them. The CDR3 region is CASSPTAVYEQYF. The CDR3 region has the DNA TGTGCCAGCTCACCTACCGCGGTCTACGAGCAGTACTTC. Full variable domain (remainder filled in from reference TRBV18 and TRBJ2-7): NAGVMQNPRHLVRRRGQEARLRCSPMKGHSHVYWYRQLPEEGLKFMVYLQKENIIDESGMPKERFSAEFPKEGPSILRIQQVVRGDSAAYFCASSPTAVYEQYFGPGTRLTVT.

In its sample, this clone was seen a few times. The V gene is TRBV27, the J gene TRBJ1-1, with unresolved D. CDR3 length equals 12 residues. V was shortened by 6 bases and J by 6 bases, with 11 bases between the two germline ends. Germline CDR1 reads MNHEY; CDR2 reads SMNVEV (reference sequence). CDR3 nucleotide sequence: TGTGCCAGCAGCAGGCATTTTGCTGAAGCTTTCTTT. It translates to CASSRHFAEAFF.

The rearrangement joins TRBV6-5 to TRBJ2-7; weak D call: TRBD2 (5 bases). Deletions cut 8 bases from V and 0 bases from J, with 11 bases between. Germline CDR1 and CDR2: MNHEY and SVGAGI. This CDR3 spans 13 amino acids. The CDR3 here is CASSSRVSYEQYF. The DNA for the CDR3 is TGTGCCAGCTCATCGAGGGTCTCCTACGAGCAGTACTTC.